These 9 T cell receptor beta chains share one sample of origin, sequenced in a study of blood T cell repertoires in COVID-19. Repertoires were generated with immunoSEQ multiplex PCR, while TCRdb's copy carries only in-frame clones and drops some. The table records roughly 300,000 clones, roughly 86% of them present only once. Sequenced input: peripheral blood. These receptors were collected from a woman aged 50 to 65 who had recovered from COVID-19.

The chain carries TRBV6-6 and TRBJ1-3, with D hard to call. Germline V gene lookup returns CDR1 MNHNY and CDR2 SVGAGI (reference sequence). V gave up 6 bases and J gave up 8 bases, with 17 bases separating them. The length of the CDR3 is 14 residues. The CDR3 region is CASRAVGREYTIYF. The CDR3 DNA reads TGTGCCAGCAGGGCGGTGGGGAGGGAATACACCATATATTTT.

The chain carries TRBV7-3 and TRBJ2-3, with D uncertain. V was shortened by 2 bases and J by 2 bases, with 8 bases between the two germline ends. The germline V gene has CDR1 SGHTA and CDR2 FQGTGA. The CDR3 spans 14 residues. The CDR3, as DNA: TGTGCCAGCAGCTTACTGGCGGTCACAGATACGCAGTATTTT. As protein: CASSLLAVTDTQYF.

The chain has TRBV5-1 and TRBJ1-1; the D is unclear. Trimming took 0 bases from V and 1 from J, leaving 10 bases between them. From germline, CDR1 is SGHRS and CDR2 YFSETQ. This CDR3 has 15 amino acids. DNA of the CDR3: TGCGCCAGCAGCTTGGATTTTAACTCGAACACTGAAGCTTTCTTT. It yields the protein CASSLDFNSNTEAFF.

The V call is TRBV6-2 or TRBV6-3, the J call TRBJ1-2; 7 positions match TRBD1. CDR1 and CDR2 (germline): MNHEY, SVGEGT. The CDR3 loop spans 15 amino acids. The V segment lost 3 bases and the J segment 8 bases; nucleotides outside the gene matches: 12. CDR3 residues: CASSYSPGQINGYTF. CDR3 sequence (DNA): TGTGCCAGCAGTTATTCGCCGGGACAGATAAACGGCTACACCTTC.

CDR3 nucleotides: TGCGCCAGCAGGACCGGGACAGGGGTTTTATATGGCTACACCTTC. This translates into CASRTGTGVLYGYTF. The gene calls are TRBV10-2 and TRBJ1-2; 10 nucleotides line up with TRBD1. The J segment lost 5 bases and the V segment lost 6 bases, leaving 9 bases of the junction unmatched. This CDR3 contains 15 residues. The germline V gene encodes CDR1 WSHSY and CDR2 SAAADI.

The chain combines TRBV6-1 with TRBJ1-1, with no clear D. V was shortened by 3 bases and J by 5 bases, with 13 bases between the two germline ends. Germline CDR1 is MNHNS and CDR2 is SASEGT. The CDR3 is 14 amino acids. CDR3 nucleotides: TGTGCCAGCAGTGAGGTCGGGGAAAGAACTGAAGCTTTCTTT. Residues: CASSEVGERTEAFF.

This sequence joins TRBV7-2 and TRBJ2-5, with D maybe TRBD2 (6 bases). This CDR3 contains 15 residues. The V end was cut by 5 bases, the J end by 7 bases, with 20 bases between. Germline V lookup: CDR1 SGHTA, CDR2 FQGNSA. CDR3 protein: CASSPGGIGGGTQYF. The CDR3 DNA reads as TGTGCCAGCAGCCCCGGGGGAATCGGGGGAGGGACCCAGTACTTC.

The rearrangement joins TRBV6-4 to TRBJ2-1; 13 nucleotides align to TRBD2. The CDR3 consists of 14 residues. The trim removed 3 bases at V and 7 bases at J, leaving 0 bases unmatched. The germline gives CDR1 MRHNA, CDR2 SNTAGT. CDR3: CASSELAGGNEQFF. The CDR3 DNA reads as TGTGCCAGCAGTGAACTAGCGGGAGGGAATGAGCAGTTCTTC.

This clone was observed a single time. The rearrangement joins TRBV6-1 to TRBJ2-4, with D maybe TRBD1 (5 bases). The CDR3 extends over 13 amino acids. Germline loops: CDR1 MNHNS, CDR2 SASEGT. Trimming took off 3 bases at V and 15 bases at J, with 18 bases between the two ends. CDR3 nucleotide sequence: TGTGCCAGCAGTGAGTCACAGGCAGCGATAACGTACTTC. Its protein is CASSESQAAITYF.